Presented here are 10 T cell receptor beta chains from one specimen sequenced in a study of T cell responses to AZD1222 COVID-19 vaccine. The protocol was immunoSEQ multiplex PCR, while the TCRdb copy is restricted to in-frame clones and leaves out a portion. The sample records 250,000 to 300,000 clones, 90% to 95% being singletons. Sequenced here: peripheral blood, sampled 28 days after the second AZD1222 dose. Every receptor here comes from an adult who received the AZD1222 COVID-19 vaccine.

This clone was recorded only once. This chain uses TRBV5-1 with TRBJ1-4, with 7 bases fitting TRBD1. The CDR3 runs to 15 residues. Germline CDR1 SGHRS, CDR2 YFSETQ. V shed 4 bases and J 8 bases; nucleotides not matched to a gene: 11. DNA for the CDR3: TGCGCCAGCAGCCCCGGGACAGCTCCGAACGAAAAACTGTTTTTT. Protein: CASSPGTAPNEKLFF.

The chain combines TRBV19 with TRBJ2-7; 7 bases are shared with TRBD2. V lost 4 bases and J lost 6; bases outside the gene matches: 12. The CDR3 loop spans 15 amino acids. Per germline, CDR1 LNHDA and CDR2 SQIVND (reference sequence). CDR3 amino acids: CASSTSAGAKPEQYF. In DNA form, the CDR3 reads TGTGCCAGTAGTACGAGTGCGGGAGCTAAACCCGAGCAGTACTTC. Supplemented by reference TRBV19 and TRBJ2-7, the full variable domain reads DGGITQSPKYLFRKEGQNVTLSCEQNLNHDAMYWYRQDPGQGLRLIYYSQIVNDFQKGDIAEGYSVSREKKESFPLTVTSAQKNPTAFYLCASSTSAGAKPEQYFGPGTRLTVT.

This chain links TRBV21-1 with TRBJ1-3; the table's D call, TRBD1, has no DNA check behind it. TRBV21-1 is an annotated pseudogene. CDR3 length equals 16 residues. The CDR3 loop reads CASSTNRGWSGNTIYF. CDR3 in DNA: TGTGCCAGCAGCACGAACAGGGGTTGGTCTGGAAACACCATATATTTT.

This chain joins TRBV2 and TRBJ2-1; possibly TRBD2 for D (5 bases). CDR1 SNHLY and CDR2 FYNNEI come from the germline V gene. The CDR3 is 18 residues long. The V end lost 0 bases, the J end lost 1 base, and 16 bases lay between the germline ends. The CDR3 region has the DNA TGTGCCAGCAGTGAAGCGCTTCAGGCGGGTACGTCCTACAATGAGCAGTTCTTC. Its protein is CASSEALQAGTSYNEQFF.

This clone was observed once. The rearrangement links TRBV6-5 to TRBJ1-2; possible D gene TRBD1, 5 bases. CDR3 length: 15 residues. V was clipped by 6 bases and J by 5 bases, with 19 bases between them. Germline CDR1 is MNHEY and CDR2 is SVGAGI. CDR3 loop: CASSQGPAVRYGYTF. The CDR3 nucleotides are TGTGCCAGCAGCCAGGGACCGGCGGTTCGGTATGGCTACACCTTC.

The gene calls are TRBV7-9 and TRBJ2-6; D perhaps matches TRBD1 (6 bases). CDR1 and CDR2 from the germline V gene are SEHNR and FQNEAQ (reference sequence). CDR3 length equals 18 residues. The V end lost 4 bases, the J end lost 0 bases, and 16 bases lay between the germline ends. DNA of the CDR3: TGTGCCAGCAGCTATAAGACAGGTCAGAGCTCTGGGGCCAACGTCCTGACTTTC. The encoded protein is CASSYKTGQSSGANVLTF.

The chain employs TRBV2 and TRBJ2-7; D is uncertain. CDR1 SNHLY and CDR2 FYNNEI come from the germline V gene. The CDR3 has 14 amino acids. V was cut by 1 base and J by 4 bases, with 11 bases left in between. The DNA for the CDR3 is TGTGCCAGCAGTGAAGGACCGAGAGGTTACGAGCAGTACTTC. Translated, it gives CASSEGPRGYEQYF.

The chain is built from TRBV4-1 and TRBJ1-5, with TRBD1 as a possible D gene (5 bases). The germline CDR1 and CDR2 sequences are MGHRA and YSYEKL. The ends were cut back, 4 bases at V and 0 bases at J, with 10 bases in the middle. This CDR3 is 15 amino acids long. The CDR3, as DNA: TGCGCCAGCAGCCCCGGGGGACCTAGCAATCAGCCCCAGCATTTT. It specifies CASSPGGPSNQPQHF.

V is TRBV2 and J is TRBJ1-5, with D possibly TRBD1 on 6 matching bases. CDR3 length: 13 residues. Trimming stripped 7 bases from V and 3 bases from J, with 10 bases between. CDR1 is SNHLY and CDR2 is FYNNEI in the germline V gene. The CDR3 is CASNREYNQPQHF. For the CDR3, the DNA is TGTGCCAGCAACAGGGAGTACAATCAGCCCCAGCATTTT.

The chain employs TRBV27 and TRBJ1-1; TRBD1 matches 10 bases. V was clipped by 4 bases and J by 4 bases; unmatched bases: 3. The CDR3 runs 14 residues. Germline V gene sequence: CDR1 MNHEY, CDR2 SMNVEV (reference sequence). The DNA of the CDR3 is TGTGCCAGCAGTTCCGACAGGGGGCGCACTGAAGCTTTCTTT. Encoded protein: CASSSDRGRTEAFF.